This TCR beta chain was identified in a study of radiation and T cells in renal cell carcinoma. Whole-study results and caveats: In blood, top tumor clones expanded by 2 weeks, shrinking by 4.

The CDR3 spans 12 residues. The ends were cut back, 0 bases at V and 8 bases at J, with 6 bases in the middle. Germline-derived CDR1 and CDR2 are SGHRS and YFSETQ. A note on this clone: Its target is unknown.

Time point noted: blood 4 weeks post-SBRT, at nephrectomy. Treatment specified: 15 Gy SBRT to primary tumor, nephrectomy 4 weeks later. The method was immunoSEQ multiplex PCR; TCRdb's version includes in-frame clones alone and lacks a portion of them. The sample includes tens of thousands of clones, around four fifths seen only once; the top ten take approximately 8.6%. This TCR came from a man aged 50-59 years with renal cell carcinoma. The sequencing here drew on blood, taken from a patient whose treatment included radiotherapy and nephrectomy. The gene calls are TRBV5-1 and TRBJ2-1; D not certain. The CDR3 DNA follows: TGCGCCAGCAGCTTGGTGGTATATGAGCAGTTCTTC. Translation gives CASSLVVYEQFF.